This T cell receptor beta chain stems from a study of T-cell reconstitution after alpha-beta-depleted transplantation in children. This clonotype was found a few times. Library preparation (for TCRbeta) was performed with unique molecular identifiers. TCRdb reprocessed the PCR reads with MiXCR, giving one entry per CDR3 protein. The sample shows about 200,000 distinct CDR3 sequences, less than 15% of them seen only once. The CDR3 is 13 amino acids. Trimming left V 6 bases short and J 7 bases short, with 13 bases between. Germline CDR1 reads LNHDA; CDR2 reads SQIVND (reference sequence). The sequence came from a human donor who donated a stem cell graft to a child with acute lymphoblastic leukemia. The chain employs TRBV19 and TRBJ1-5; D is ambiguous. This sample comprised PBMCs from the stem cell graft donor, obtained from the stem cell graft. CDR3 protein: CASSRVVGQPQHF. CDR3 bases: TGTGCCAGTAGCCGAGTGGTGGGCCAGCCCCAGCATTTT.